The 11 T cell receptor beta chains below were found in one sample sequenced in a study of vaccination and CD4 T cells after COVID-19. These receptors have no identified antigens. Specified treatment: approximately 9-day PBMC culture with coronavirus spike peptide pools or control peptides (ViraFEST assay). Investigators obtained the unexposed donor's CD4+ T cells before the COVID-19 pandemic (2011-2018). An Oncomine TCR Beta short-read assay was used to sequence the DNA from cultured CD4+ T cells. TCRdb used MiXCR to reprocess the PCR reads, holding one entry per CDR3 protein. The top ten clones hold around 12% of a sample with roughly 9,800 distinct CDR3 sequences, 35% to 45% of them seen once. Sequenced: CD4+ T cells from blood, cultured in vitro. The receptors derive from a human donor in good health.

The chain is built from TRBV19 and TRBJ2-2, with TRBD2 identical over 9 bases. The ends lost 4 bases at V and 4 bases at J; junction bases unmatched: 4. Germline values: CDR1 LNHDA, CDR2 SQIVND (reference sequence). CDR3 length equals 15 residues. CDR3 amino acids: CASSSGGVSTGELFF. The CDR3 DNA reads TGTGCCAGTAGTAGCGGGGGGGTTAGCACCGGGGAGCTGTTTTTT.

This clonotype showed up just a few times. The V and J genes are TRBV19 and TRBJ1-5, with 7 bases that match TRBD1. The V segment lost 6 bases and the J segment 7 bases; nucleotides outside the gene matches: 15. The V gene's germline CDR1 is LNHDA and CDR2 SQIVND (reference sequence). The CDR3 extends over 16 amino acids. As DNA, the CDR3 is TGTGCCAGTAGCACTACGGGACAGAGGGCTAGGCAGCCCCAGCATTTT. Protein: CASSTTGQRARQPQHF.

This clonotype was observed a handful of times. The chain links TRBV20-1 to TRBJ2-3; TRBD2 might be the D (5 bases). CDR3 length: 15 residues. Per the germline V gene, CDR1 is DFQATT and CDR2 is SNEGSKA (reference sequence). V was shortened by 5 bases and J by 2 bases, with 17 bases between the two germline ends. CDR3 DNA: TGCAGTGCTGGAGTAGCGTTCACCGACACAGATACGCAGTATTTT. This sequence encodes CSAGVAFTDTDTQYF.

The chain has TRBV27 and TRBJ1-2, with TRBD1 matching over 7 bases. J lost 1 base, V lost 6 bases, and 5 bases had no gene match. In germline, CDR1 is MNHEY, CDR2 SMNVEV (reference sequence). The CDR3 covers 14 residues. The CDR3 nucleotides read TGTGCCAGCAGCGGGACAGCTTATAACTATGGCTACACCTTC. It yields the protein CASSGTAYNYGYTF.

The chain couples TRBV5-1 to TRBJ1-1; D gene unclear. This CDR3 is built from 13 residues. Looked up from germline, CDR1 is SGHRS and CDR2 is YFSETQ. V lost 2 bases and J 0 bases, leaving 5 bases between the germline ends. CDR3 loop: CASSFKMNTEAFF. CDR3 bases: TGCGCCAGCAGCTTTAAGATGAACACTGAAGCTTTCTTT.

The table lists this clonotype with a few counts. V usage is TRBV7-9 and J usage is TRBJ1-1, with 7 positions matching TRBD1. From germline, CDR1 is SEHNR and CDR2 FQNEAQ (reference sequence). The CDR3 totals 14 residues. V shed 2 bases and J 7 bases; nucleotides not matched to a gene: 7. The CDR3 sequence is CASSLFRRGVEAFF. The CDR3 nucleotides read TGTGCCAGCAGCTTATTCCGCAGGGGGGTTGAAGCTTTCTTT.

The chain links TRBV6-1 to TRBJ1-1, with TRBD1 matching 8 bases. The CDR3 sequence is 13 residues long. V gave up 6 bases and J gave up 3 bases; unmatched junction bases: 3. The germline V gene encodes CDR1 MNHNS and CDR2 SASEGT. CDR3 residues: CASRGQAYTEAFF. Written as DNA, the CDR3 is TGTGCCAGCAGGGGACAGGCCTACACTGAAGCTTTCTTT.

This clonotype has a handful of counts. V and J are TRBV14 and TRBJ1-1; 7 bases line up with TRBD1. This CDR3 region has 17 residues. The V gene's germline CDR1 is SGHDN and CDR2 FVKESK. The ends lost 3 bases at V and 6 bases at J; junction bases unmatched: 16. The CDR3 loop is CASSHKTGAISDSEAFF. The CDR3 nucleotides read TGTGCCAGCAGCCACAAAACAGGGGCTATTTCTGATTCTGAAGCTTTCTTT. Based on the CDR3 plus reference TRBV14 and TRBJ1-1, the full variable domain is EAGVTQFPSHSVIEKGQTVTLRCDPISGHDNLYWYRRVMGKEIKFLLHFVKESKQDESGMPNNRFLAERTGGTYSTLKVQPAELEDSGVYFCASSHKTGAISDSEAFFGQGTRLTVV.

This chain joins TRBV7-9 and TRBJ2-1, with 15 bases identical to TRBD2. Per the germline V gene, CDR1 is SEHNR and CDR2 is FQNEAQ (reference sequence). This CDR3 is 17 amino acids long. Losses at the gene ends were 1 base for V and 5 bases for J; bases not matched to a gene: 3. The CDR3 reads CASSLGTSGRADNEQFF. DNA of the CDR3: TGTGCCAGCAGCTTAGGGACTAGCGGGAGGGCCGACAATGAGCAGTTCTTC.

This clonotype was counted only a few times. V gene TRBV20-1 combines with J gene TRBJ2-5; 8 bases agree with TRBD2. Germline V lookup: CDR1 DFQATT, CDR2 SNEGSKA (reference sequence). The CDR3 is 12 residues long. V gave up 7 bases and J gave up 5 bases; unmatched junction bases: 6. CDR3 region: CSGLTGGETQYF. The CDR3 nucleotides read TGCAGTGGTCTCACGGGAGGGGAGACCCAGTACTTC.

This clonotype turned up a few times. This rearrangement joins TRBV12-3 or TRBV12-4 to TRBJ1-2; 7 nucleotides line up with TRBD1. CDR3 length: 15 residues. After removal of 5 bases from V and 1 base from J, the junction contained 7 bases not matched to a gene. The CDR3 DNA follows: TGTGCCAGCAGTCCATGGACAGGTCTTAACTATGGCTACACCTTC. Translating gives CASSPWTGLNYGYTF.